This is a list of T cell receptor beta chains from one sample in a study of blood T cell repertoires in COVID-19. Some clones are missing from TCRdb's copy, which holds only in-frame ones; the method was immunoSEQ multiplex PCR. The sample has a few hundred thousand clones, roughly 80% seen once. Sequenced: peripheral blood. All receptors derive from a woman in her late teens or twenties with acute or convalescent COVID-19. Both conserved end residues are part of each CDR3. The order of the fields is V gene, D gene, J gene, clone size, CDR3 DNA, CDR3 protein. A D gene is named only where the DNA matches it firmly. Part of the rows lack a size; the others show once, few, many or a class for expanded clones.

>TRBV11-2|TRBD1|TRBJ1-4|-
TGTGCCAGCAGCTCAGGGGACAGGGGAGGCGAAAAACTGTTTTTT
CASSSGDRGGEKLFF
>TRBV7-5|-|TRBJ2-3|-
TGTGCCAGAAGCTTAGGAAGGGACAGAAACACAGATACGCAGTATTTT
CARSLGRDRNTDTQYF
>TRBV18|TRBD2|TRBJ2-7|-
TGTGCCAGCTCACCGGGGACTAGCGGGAGGAACGAGCAGTACTTC
CASSPGTSGRNEQYF
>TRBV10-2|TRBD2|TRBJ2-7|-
TGCGCCAGCACCGAAAGCGGGAGGGCTGGGGAGCAGTACTTC
CASTESGRAGEQYF
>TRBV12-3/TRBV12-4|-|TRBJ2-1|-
TGTGCCAGCACCGGGGGAGGGGGGGATGAGCAGTTCTTC
CASTGGGGDEQFF
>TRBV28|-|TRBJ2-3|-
TGTGCCAGCAGTTTAGGCCCCGTAAATACGCAGTATTTT
CASSLGPVNTQYF
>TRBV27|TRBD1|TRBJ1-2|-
TGTGCCAGCAGTTTCAATCAGGGGGGCGGCTATGGCTACACCTTC
CASSFNQGGGYGYTF
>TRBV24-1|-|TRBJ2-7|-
TGTGCCACCAGTGGTCAACAGGAAACCCCTTTAAGCTCCTACGAGCAGTACTTC
CATSGQQETPLSSYEQYF
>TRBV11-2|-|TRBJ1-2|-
TGTGCCAGCAGCCCGCAATTAGAGGATGGCTACACCTTC
CASSPQLEDGYTF
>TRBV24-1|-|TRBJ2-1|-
TGTGCCACCAGTGATCGCTCAGGCCGGAATGAGCAGTTCTTC
CATSDRSGRNEQFF
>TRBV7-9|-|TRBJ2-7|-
TGTGCCAGCAGCTTAGATCCCAAATACGAGCAGTACTTC
CASSLDPKYEQYF
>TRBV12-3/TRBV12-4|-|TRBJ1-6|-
TGTGCCAGCAGGCGGGAGTCGGGAGCGTCCCTCCACTTT
CASRRESGASLHF
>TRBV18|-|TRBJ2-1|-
TGTGCCAGCTCACCACCGTGGCTAGCCAATGAGCAGTTCTTC
CASSPPWLANEQFF
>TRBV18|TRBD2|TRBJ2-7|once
TGTGCCAGCTCACCACAGCGGGAGGGGGAGCAGTACTTC
CASSPQREGEQYF
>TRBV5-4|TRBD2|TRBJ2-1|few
TGTGCCAGCAGCTTGGGTGGCGGGAGTGACGGTGAGCAGTTCTTC
CASSLGGGSDGEQFF
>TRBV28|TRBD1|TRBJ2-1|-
TGTGCCAGCAGCGAGACAGGGGAGGTCAATGAGCAGTTCTTC
CASSETGEVNEQFF